This passage covers 15 T cell receptor beta chains from one sample sequenced in a study of early T cells in non-severe SARS-CoV-2 infection. Each CDR3 protein is one row after TCRdb ran MiXCR on the 5' RACE reads. The sample yields 40,000 to 50,000 distinct CDR3 sequences, under 15% seen once. Sequencing used whole blood. The source is an adult who was a healthcare worker with PCR-confirmed SARS-CoV-2 infection or an uninfected control (not recorded which).

V is TRBV7-9 and J is TRBJ1-1, with D tentatively TRBD1 (5 bases). Germline V CDR1 and CDR2: SEHNR, FQNEAQ (reference sequence). The CDR3 is 14 amino acids. Deletions cut 1 base from V and 2 bases from J, with 8 bases between. The CDR3 reads CASSLGRDNTEAFF. DNA of the CDR3: TGTGCCAGCAGCTTAGGGAGGGACAACACTGAAGCTTTCTTT.

The chain recombines TRBV27 with TRBJ2-7; the D gene could be TRBD1 or TRBD2 (5 bases each). Germline V gives CDR1 MNHEY, CDR2 SMNVEV (reference sequence). The CDR3 extends over 15 amino acids. Trimming cost V 3 bases and J 2 bases, with 14 bases left between them. CDR3 nucleotide sequence: TGTGCCAGCAGTTTTGCCGGGACCGACACCTACGAGCAGTACTTC. Translated: CASSFAGTDTYEQYF.

Many counts were recorded for this clonotype. CDR3 in DNA: TGCGCCGTGTCTCGGGACAGCATATACGAGCAGTACTTC. Amino acid sequence: CAVSRDSIYEQYF. The chain joins TRBV10-2 to TRBJ2-7, with TRBD1 identical over 7 bases. Germline V gene lookup returns CDR1 WSHSY and CDR2 SAAADI. The V gene end was trimmed by 11 bases and the J gene end by 4 bases; junction bases not matched to a gene: 11. CDR3 length: 13 residues.

The V gene is TRBV30, the J gene TRBJ1-5; D gene uncertain. Germline V CDR1 and CDR2: GTSNPN, SVGIG (reference sequence). This CDR3 is 13 amino acids long. V gave up 6 bases and J gave up 2 bases, with 11 bases separating them. The CDR3 here is CACAPGGNQPQHF. The CDR3 DNA follows: TGTGCCTGTGCCCCGGGAGGCAATCAGCCCCAGCATTTT.

This clonotype was detected ten times or more. The V and J genes are TRBV21-1 and TRBJ1-6; TRBD1 was called by the table and not checked on the DNA. TRBV21-1 is designated a pseudogene. This CDR3 spans 17 amino acids. The CDR3: CASGDRTPSSYNSPLHF. The DNA of the CDR3 is TGTGCCAGCGGGGACAGGACCCCAAGCTCCTATAATTCACCCCTCCACTTT.

J is TRBJ2-5 and V is TRBV7-9; D is uncertain. The CDR3 consists of 14 residues. Looked up from germline, CDR1 is SEHNR and CDR2 is FQNEAQ (reference sequence). V dropped 2 bases and J dropped 2 bases, with 9 bases sitting between them. This CDR3 is CASSLMASQETQYF. In DNA form, the CDR3 reads TGTGCCAGCAGCTTAATGGCTAGTCAAGAGACCCAGTACTTC.

The chain joins TRBV28 to TRBJ1-5; no clear D. CDR3 length: 15 residues. V gave up 6 bases and J gave up 0 bases, with 12 bases separating them. Germline CDR1 reads MDHEN; CDR2 reads SYDVKM. The CDR3 region is CASRYMVYSNQPQHF. CDR3 coding DNA: TGTGCCAGCAGGTACATGGTTTATAGCAATCAGCCCCAGCATTTT.

About this clonotype itself: Because it lacks the conserved phenylalanine or tryptophan at the end, this CDR3 is likely a read error. The DNA is left out, because the CDR3 cannot be placed on it with certainty; the CDR3 is given as TCRdb lists it. This chain joins TRBV2 and TRBJ2-3; TRBD1 was called by the table and not checked on the DNA. The CDR3 region is 12 residues in length, termini included. Germline CDR1 reads SNHLY; CDR2 reads FYNNEI. The CDR3 is CASSVPGLDASL.

This clonotype was observed at least ten times. The chain is built from TRBV18 and TRBJ2-5; 9 nucleotides match TRBD1. Germline CDR1 and CDR2: KGHSH and LQKENI. Trimming at V came to 3 bases and at J to 1 base, leaving 21 bases not matched to a gene. This CDR3 has 21 residues. The CDR3 DNA follows: TGTGCCAGCTCACCTTCCCGGGGACAGGGACCTACTAGATCACTCCAAGAGACCCAGTACTTC. It codes for CASSPSRGQGPTRSLQETQYF.

This clonotype was observed many times. The chain recombines TRBV5-1 with TRBJ1-1; D gene ambiguous. This CDR3 contains 14 residues. The germline CDR1 and CDR2 sequences are SGHRS and YFSETQ. Trimming pared 0 bases from V and 1 base from J, leaving 7 bases between. The CDR3 sequence: CASSLGGANTEAFF. The CDR3 nucleotides are TGCGCCAGCAGCTTGGGAGGTGCGAACACTGAAGCTTTCTTT.

The sample holds a few counts of this clonotype. The genes are TRBV12-3 or TRBV12-4 and TRBJ2-3, with a possible D match to TRBD1 (6 bases). V lost 1 base to trimming and J lost 0 bases, with 8 bases between them. The CDR3 has 15 amino acids. The CDR3 is CASSLEGVSTDTQYF. Here the CDR3 DNA reads TGTGCCAGCAGTTTAGAGGGGGTTAGCACAGATACGCAGTATTTT.

This clonotype was observed many times. This chain links TRBV4-1 with TRBJ2-7, with D perhaps TRBD2 (5 bases). Trimming took off 4 bases at V and 5 bases at J, with 18 bases between the two ends. Germline CDR1 MGHRA, CDR2 YSYEKL. This CDR3 is built from 15 residues. CDR3 nucleotide sequence: TGCGCCAGCAGCCCCCGTGGCGGGTTTGCCGACGAGCAGTACTTC. Translating gives CASSPRGGFADEQYF.

In its sample, this clonotype was seen many times. The chain couples TRBV5-1 to TRBJ2-3; a weak D match, TRBD1 (5 bases). V lost 3 bases, J lost 2 bases, and 13 bases lay in between. Germline V CDR1 and CDR2: SGHRS, YFSETQ. The CDR3 loop spans 15 amino acids. CDR3 sequence: CASSSQHRNTDTQYF. In DNA form, the CDR3 reads TGCGCCAGCAGCTCCCAACACAGGAACACAGATACGCAGTATTTT.

This clonotype has a count of ten or more. The chain employs TRBV5-4 and TRBJ1-2; no definite D call. V gave up 2 bases and J gave up 2 bases, with 13 bases separating them. This CDR3 contains 15 residues. The germline CDR1 and CDR2 sequences are SGHNT and YYREEE (reference sequence). The CDR3 protein is CASSFSFISNYGYTF. The CDR3 coding sequence is TGTGCCAGCAGCTTTTCTTTCATTTCCAACTATGGCTACACCTTC.

This chain links TRBV20-1 with TRBJ2-1, with 15 bases fitting TRBD2. CDR3 length: 17 amino acids. After removal of 5 bases from V and 2 bases from J, the junction contained 7 bases not matched to a gene. Germline V gives CDR1 DFQATT, CDR2 SNEGSKA (reference sequence). This CDR3 reads CSALGTSGRRAYNEQFF. In nucleotides, the CDR3 is TGCAGTGCTCTTGGGACTAGCGGGAGGAGGGCCTACAATGAGCAGTTCTTC.